This T cell receptor beta chain was documented in a study of blood T cell repertoires in COVID-19. Seattle patient enrollment occurred during active infection, with longitudinal follow-up thereafter. CDR1 and CDR2 (germline): MNHEY, SVGAGI. This CDR3 region has 14 residues. The V and J ends lost 2 bases and 5 bases respectively, with 10 bases between them. The data were produced by immunoSEQ multiplex PCR, yet TCRdb's version contains in-frame clones alone and is incomplete. The sample has under 250,000 clones; roughly 83% are singletons. The sequenced sample consisted of peripheral blood. This receptor was taken from a woman of 80 years or more with COVID-19, enrolled during active disease. The V call is TRBV6-5, the J call TRBJ1-5; D call uncertain. The CDR3 reads CASSYGRADQPQHF. The CDR3 DNA reads as TGTGCCAGCAGTTACGGTCGTGCGGATCAGCCCCAGCATTTT.